A single sample is the source of the 3 T cell receptor beta chains below, sequenced in a study of T cell responses to AZD1222 COVID-19 vaccine. Using immunoSEQ multiplex PCR, the repertoire was profiled, and TCRdb retains in-frame clones only, with some absent. The sample contains roughly 110,000 clones, around nine tenths of which appear only once. The source material was peripheral blood, sampled on day 0 of AZD1222 vaccination. These receptors came from an adult in good health.

Here the CDR3 DNA reads TGTGCCAGCAGCCCTGGGACTATTACCTACGAGCAGTACTTC. Protein sequence: CASSPGTITYEQYF. V and J are TRBV7-9 and TRBJ2-7; 7 bases align to TRBD2. This CDR3 spans 14 amino acids. Trimming removed 5 bases from V and 2 bases from J; junction bases left unmatched: 6. Germline CDR1 SEHNR, CDR2 FQNEAQ (reference sequence).

The CDR3 bases are TGTGCCAGCAGTGGTACGGTAGGGGCCCCCATTCATGGCTACACCTTC. Its translation: CASSGTVGAPIHGYTF. This chain links TRBV6-2 or TRBV6-3 with TRBJ1-2, with D tentatively TRBD1 (5 bases). The CDR3 extends over 16 amino acids. Per the germline V gene, CDR1 is MNHEY and CDR2 is SVGEGT. V lost 5 bases and J lost 6, with 22 bases in between.

This chain connects TRBV28 to TRBJ2-7; 8 bases are shared with TRBD1. The CDR3 has 14 residues. Germline V gene sequence: CDR1 MDHEN, CDR2 SYDVKM. With 5 bases clipped from V and 2 bases from J, the junction kept 5 bases outside the gene matches. CDR3 sequence (DNA): TGTGCCAGCAGTGCAGGACAGGGAGCCTACGAGCAGTACTTC. Residues: CASSAGQGAYEQYF.